The entry below describes one T cell receptor (beta chain). The data were taken from a study of shared clonotypes between healthy human individuals. Study-wide background: Participating donors consisted of two women and a few men aged 18 to 49.

For every subset, genomic DNA was evenly distributed across several immunoSEQ plates. Approximately 200 ng DNA, 25,000 to 30,000 T cell genomes, went into each sorted-subset replicate PCR. Some clones are missing from TCRdb's copy, which holds only in-frame ones; the method was immunoSEQ multiplex PCR. The repertoire has roughly 2.6 million clones, more than 90% of them found once; the top ten carry under 0.15%. This CDR3 contains 14 residues. V was clipped by 3 bases and J by 6 bases; unmatched bases: 4. Germline V gene data show CDR1 as SGHAT and CDR2 as FQNNGV. The sample taken for sequencing was naive CD4+ T cells sorted from blood. Subset described: CD45RA+ positively selected. The V and J genes are TRBV11-2 and TRBJ2-2; 7 nucleotides align to TRBD1. The sequence was collected from a man younger than 35 in good health. The CDR3 region has the DNA TGTGCCAGCAGCTTTGAGGGGGCGGCCGGGGAGCTGTTTTTT. Translated: CASSFEGAAGELFF.